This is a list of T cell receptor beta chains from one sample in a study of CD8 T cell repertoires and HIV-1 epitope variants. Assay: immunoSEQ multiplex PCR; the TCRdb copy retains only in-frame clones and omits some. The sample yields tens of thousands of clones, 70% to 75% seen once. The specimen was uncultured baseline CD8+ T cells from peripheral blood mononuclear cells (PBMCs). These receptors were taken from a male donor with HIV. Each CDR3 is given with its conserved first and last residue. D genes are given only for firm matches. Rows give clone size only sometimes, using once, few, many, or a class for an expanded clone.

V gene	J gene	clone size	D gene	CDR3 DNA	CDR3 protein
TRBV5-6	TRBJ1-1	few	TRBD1	TGTGCCAGCAGCGGGCACAGGGGGCAGGAGACTGAAGCTTTCTTT	CASSGHRGQETEAFF
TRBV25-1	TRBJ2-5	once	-	TGTGCCAGCAGTGCCACGAGAAGAGAGACCCAGTACTTC	CASSATRRETQYF
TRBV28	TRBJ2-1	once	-	TGTGCCAGCAGTAAAAGTGGGGGCTCCTACAATGAGCAGTTCTTC	CASSKSGGSYNEQFF
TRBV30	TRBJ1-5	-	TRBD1	TGTGCCTGGAGTGTTAAGACAGGGGCTACTCCCAATACACTAATCAATCAGCCCCAGCATTTT	CAWSVKTGATPNTLINQPQHF
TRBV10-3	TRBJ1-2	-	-	TGTGCCATCAGAGAGTCCCCCGGGGGCTCGACAGAGAACTATGGCTACACCTTC	CAIRESPGGSTENYGYTF
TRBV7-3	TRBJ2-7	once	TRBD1	TGTGCCAGCAGCTCTGGACAGGGGGCTTCCTACGAGCAGTACTTC	CASSSGQGASYEQYF
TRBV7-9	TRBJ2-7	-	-	TGTGCCAGCAGCCCGAGTAGCGAGCAGTACTTC	CASSPSSEQYF
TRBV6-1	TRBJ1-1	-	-	TGTGCCAGCAGTGAAGTTGGGGCCCGGGAAGCTTTCTTT	CASSEVGAREAFF
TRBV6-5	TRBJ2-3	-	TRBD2	TGTGCCAGCAGTTACTTCGGGGCGGGAGGGGCGGAGCAGTATTTT	CASSYFGAGGAEQYF
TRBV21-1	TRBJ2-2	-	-	TGTGCCAGCAGCAACACAGAGGCCGGGGAGCTGTTTTTT	CASSNTEAGELFF
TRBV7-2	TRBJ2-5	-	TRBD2	TGTGCCAGCAGCCTGCGGTCGGGAGGGCCTCAAGAGACCCAGTACTTC	CASSLRSGGPQETQYF
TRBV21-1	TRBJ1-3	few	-	TGTGCCAGCAGCAAAGACGGCAGCTCTGGAAACACCATATATTTT	CASSKDGSSGNTIYF
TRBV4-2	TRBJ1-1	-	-	TGTGCCAGCAGCCCCTCTGGGGTTGAAGCTTTCTTT	CASSPSGVEAFF
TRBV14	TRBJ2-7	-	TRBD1	TGTGCCAGCAGCCAATTCGGGACAGGGGGCAACGAGCAGTACTTC	CASSQFGTGGNEQYF
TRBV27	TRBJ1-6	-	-	TGTGCCAGCAAGGGCTCCTATAATTCACCCCTCCACTTT	CASKGSYNSPLHF
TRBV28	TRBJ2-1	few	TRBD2	TGTGCCAGCAAGCGGCCTGGACTAGCGGCCTACAATGAGCAGTTCTTC	CASKRPGLAAYNEQFF
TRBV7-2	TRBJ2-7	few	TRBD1	TGTGCCAGCAGCGAAGAACAGGGGTATGCATACGAGCAGTACTTC	CASSEEQGYAYEQYF
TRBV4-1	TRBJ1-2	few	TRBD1	TGCGCCAGCAGCCAAGATCGGGAGGGGGCGCAGTTTGATGGCTACACCTTC	CASSQDREGAQFDGYTF
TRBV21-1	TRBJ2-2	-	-	TGTGCCAGCAGCAAGACTAGCGGGAGGGAAACCGGGGAGCTGTTTTTT	CASSKTSGRETGELFF
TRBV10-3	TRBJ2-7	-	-	TGTGCCGTCAGAAACCAGCCCTACGAGCAGTACTTC	CAVRNQPYEQYF
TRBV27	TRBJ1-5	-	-	TGTGCCAGCAGAGAAGGCTTCAGGCAGCCCCAGCATTTT	CASREGFRQPQHF
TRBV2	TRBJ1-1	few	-	TGTGCCAGTAACAGGGAAGCGGCTGAAGCTTTCTTT	CASNREAAEAFF
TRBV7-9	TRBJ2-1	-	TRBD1	TGTGCCAGCAGCCCCCCCCCTGGGACAGGGGAAACCTACAATGAGCAGTTCTTC	CASSPPPGTGETYNEQFF
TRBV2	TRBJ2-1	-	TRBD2	TGTGCCAGCACAGCACTAGCGGCCTCGGAGGAGCAGTTCTTC	CASTALAASEEQFF
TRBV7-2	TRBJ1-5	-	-	TGTGCCAGCAGCTTAGTGGCGGGCAACAATCAGCCCCAGCATTTT	CASSLVAGNNQPQHF
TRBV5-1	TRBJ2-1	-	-	TGCGCCAGTACGGACAGTTTCTCCTACAATGAGCAGTTCTTC	CASTDSFSYNEQFF
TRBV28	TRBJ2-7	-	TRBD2	TGTGCCAGCAGATCTCGGCCGGGCGGGAGCGGGCTGGACGAGCAGTACTTC	CASRSRPGGSGLDEQYF
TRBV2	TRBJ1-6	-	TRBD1	TGTGCCAGCAATGTAGGGGGCCCCTATAATTCACCCCTCCACTTT	CASNVGGPYNSPLHF
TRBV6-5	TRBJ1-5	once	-	TGTGCCAGCAGTTACCGAAGCAATCAGCCCCAGCATTTT	CASSYRSNQPQHF
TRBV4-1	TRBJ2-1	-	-	TGCGCCAGCAGCCAAGTTGTTAGCGTAACCTACAATGAGCAGTTCTTC	CASSQVVSVTYNEQFF
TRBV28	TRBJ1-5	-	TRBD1	TGTGCCAGCAGTTTGGGGACAGGGGTACACTTTAGCAATCAGCCCCAGCATTTT	CASSLGTGVHFSNQPQHF
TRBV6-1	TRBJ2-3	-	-	TGTGCCAGCGAGTTGGGACCTAGCACCTATTTT	CASELGPSTYF
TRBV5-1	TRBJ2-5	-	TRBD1	TGCGCCAGCAGCCCCCGGGACAGGGGAGACGAGACCCAGTACTTC	CASSPRDRGDETQYF
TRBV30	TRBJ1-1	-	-	TGTGCCTGGAGGAAGAGGCGGGTCGGCACTGAAGCTTTCTTT	CAWRKRRVGTEAFF
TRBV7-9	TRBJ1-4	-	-	TGTGCCAGCAGCCCGCGGACGGGGAATGAAAAACTGTTTTTT	CASSPRTGNEKLFF
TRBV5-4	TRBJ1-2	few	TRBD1	TGTGCCAGCAGCTTGACAGGGGACTATGGCTACACCTTC	CASSLTGDYGYTF
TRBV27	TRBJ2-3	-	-	TGTGCCAGCAGTTTAACAGGAGTAGGCACAGATACGCAGTATTTT	CASSLTGVGTDTQYF
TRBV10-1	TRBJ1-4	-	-	TGCGCCAGCAGCCCCGTTGGGTTGGATGAAAAACTGTTTTTT	CASSPVGLDEKLFF
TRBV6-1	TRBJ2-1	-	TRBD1	TGTGCCAGCAGCTTGACAGGGTTCAATGAGCAGTTCTTC	CASSLTGFNEQFF
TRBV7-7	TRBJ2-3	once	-	TGTGCTAGCAGCCAGGGTCGCGACCCCACAGATACGCAGTATTTT	CASSQGRDPTDTQYF
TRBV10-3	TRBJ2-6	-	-	TGTGCCATCAGTCGACAGGCAGGAGCCAACGTCCTGACTTTC	CAISRQAGANVLTF
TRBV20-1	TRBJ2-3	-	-	TGCAGTGCTTGGGGGCCGGGTTCGCAGTATTTT	CSAWGPGSQYF
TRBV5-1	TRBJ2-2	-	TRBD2	TGCGCCAGCAGCTTGGAGGGACTAGCTACCGGGGAGCTGTTTTTT	CASSLEGLATGELFF
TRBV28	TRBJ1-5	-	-	TGTGCCAGCAGGACTAGAGGCCAGCCCCAGCATTTT	CASRTRGQPQHF
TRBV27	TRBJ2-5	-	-	TGTGCCAGCAGTCCATCGACAGGTCTTGGGGCCCAGTACTTC	CASSPSTGLGAQYF
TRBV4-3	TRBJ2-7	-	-	TGCGCCAGCAGCCAAGAATACGGCTTAATCGACGAGCAGTACTTC	CASSQEYGLIDEQYF
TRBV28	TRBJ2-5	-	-	TGTGCCAGCAGTCCCCTCGATGGGGAGACCCAGTACTTC	CASSPLDGETQYF
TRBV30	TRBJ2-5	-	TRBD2	TGTGCCTGGAGTCGGGGGGGAGAGACCCAGTACTTC	CAWSRGGETQYF
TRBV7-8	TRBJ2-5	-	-	TGTGCCAGCAGCTCCAAGGGGGAGGGGGAGACCCAGTACTTC	CASSSKGEGETQYF